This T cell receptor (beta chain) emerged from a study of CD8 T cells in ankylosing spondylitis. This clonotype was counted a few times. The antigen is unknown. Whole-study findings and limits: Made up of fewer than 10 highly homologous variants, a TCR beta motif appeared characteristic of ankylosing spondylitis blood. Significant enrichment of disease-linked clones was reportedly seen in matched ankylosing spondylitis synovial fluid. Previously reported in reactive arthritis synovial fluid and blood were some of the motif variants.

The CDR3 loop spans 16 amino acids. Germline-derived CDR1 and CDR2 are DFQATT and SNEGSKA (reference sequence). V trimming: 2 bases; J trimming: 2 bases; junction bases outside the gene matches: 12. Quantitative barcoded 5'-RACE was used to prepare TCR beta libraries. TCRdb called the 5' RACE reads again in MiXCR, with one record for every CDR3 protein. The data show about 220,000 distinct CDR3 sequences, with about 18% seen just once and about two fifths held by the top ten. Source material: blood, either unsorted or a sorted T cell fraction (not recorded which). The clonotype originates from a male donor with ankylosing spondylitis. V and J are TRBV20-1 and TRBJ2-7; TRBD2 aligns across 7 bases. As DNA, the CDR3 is TGCAGTGCTAGAACACCTCGAGCGGGGACCCCCTACGAGCAGTACTTC. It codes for CSARTPRAGTPYEQYF.